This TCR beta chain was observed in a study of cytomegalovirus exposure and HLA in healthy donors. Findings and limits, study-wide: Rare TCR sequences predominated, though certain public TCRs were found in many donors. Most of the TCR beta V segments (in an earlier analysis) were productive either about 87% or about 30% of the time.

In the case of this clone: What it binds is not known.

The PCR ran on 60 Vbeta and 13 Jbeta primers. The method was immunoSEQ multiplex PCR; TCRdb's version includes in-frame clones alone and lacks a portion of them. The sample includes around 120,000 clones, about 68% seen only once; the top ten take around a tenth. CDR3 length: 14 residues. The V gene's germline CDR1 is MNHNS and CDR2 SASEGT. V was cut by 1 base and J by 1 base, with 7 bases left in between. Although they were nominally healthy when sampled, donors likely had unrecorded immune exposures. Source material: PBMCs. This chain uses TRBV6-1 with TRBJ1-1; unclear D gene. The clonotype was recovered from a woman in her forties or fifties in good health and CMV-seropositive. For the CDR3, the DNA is TGTGCCAGCAGTGAAGAACCGGGGAACACTGAAGCTTTCTTT. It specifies CASSEEPGNTEAFF.